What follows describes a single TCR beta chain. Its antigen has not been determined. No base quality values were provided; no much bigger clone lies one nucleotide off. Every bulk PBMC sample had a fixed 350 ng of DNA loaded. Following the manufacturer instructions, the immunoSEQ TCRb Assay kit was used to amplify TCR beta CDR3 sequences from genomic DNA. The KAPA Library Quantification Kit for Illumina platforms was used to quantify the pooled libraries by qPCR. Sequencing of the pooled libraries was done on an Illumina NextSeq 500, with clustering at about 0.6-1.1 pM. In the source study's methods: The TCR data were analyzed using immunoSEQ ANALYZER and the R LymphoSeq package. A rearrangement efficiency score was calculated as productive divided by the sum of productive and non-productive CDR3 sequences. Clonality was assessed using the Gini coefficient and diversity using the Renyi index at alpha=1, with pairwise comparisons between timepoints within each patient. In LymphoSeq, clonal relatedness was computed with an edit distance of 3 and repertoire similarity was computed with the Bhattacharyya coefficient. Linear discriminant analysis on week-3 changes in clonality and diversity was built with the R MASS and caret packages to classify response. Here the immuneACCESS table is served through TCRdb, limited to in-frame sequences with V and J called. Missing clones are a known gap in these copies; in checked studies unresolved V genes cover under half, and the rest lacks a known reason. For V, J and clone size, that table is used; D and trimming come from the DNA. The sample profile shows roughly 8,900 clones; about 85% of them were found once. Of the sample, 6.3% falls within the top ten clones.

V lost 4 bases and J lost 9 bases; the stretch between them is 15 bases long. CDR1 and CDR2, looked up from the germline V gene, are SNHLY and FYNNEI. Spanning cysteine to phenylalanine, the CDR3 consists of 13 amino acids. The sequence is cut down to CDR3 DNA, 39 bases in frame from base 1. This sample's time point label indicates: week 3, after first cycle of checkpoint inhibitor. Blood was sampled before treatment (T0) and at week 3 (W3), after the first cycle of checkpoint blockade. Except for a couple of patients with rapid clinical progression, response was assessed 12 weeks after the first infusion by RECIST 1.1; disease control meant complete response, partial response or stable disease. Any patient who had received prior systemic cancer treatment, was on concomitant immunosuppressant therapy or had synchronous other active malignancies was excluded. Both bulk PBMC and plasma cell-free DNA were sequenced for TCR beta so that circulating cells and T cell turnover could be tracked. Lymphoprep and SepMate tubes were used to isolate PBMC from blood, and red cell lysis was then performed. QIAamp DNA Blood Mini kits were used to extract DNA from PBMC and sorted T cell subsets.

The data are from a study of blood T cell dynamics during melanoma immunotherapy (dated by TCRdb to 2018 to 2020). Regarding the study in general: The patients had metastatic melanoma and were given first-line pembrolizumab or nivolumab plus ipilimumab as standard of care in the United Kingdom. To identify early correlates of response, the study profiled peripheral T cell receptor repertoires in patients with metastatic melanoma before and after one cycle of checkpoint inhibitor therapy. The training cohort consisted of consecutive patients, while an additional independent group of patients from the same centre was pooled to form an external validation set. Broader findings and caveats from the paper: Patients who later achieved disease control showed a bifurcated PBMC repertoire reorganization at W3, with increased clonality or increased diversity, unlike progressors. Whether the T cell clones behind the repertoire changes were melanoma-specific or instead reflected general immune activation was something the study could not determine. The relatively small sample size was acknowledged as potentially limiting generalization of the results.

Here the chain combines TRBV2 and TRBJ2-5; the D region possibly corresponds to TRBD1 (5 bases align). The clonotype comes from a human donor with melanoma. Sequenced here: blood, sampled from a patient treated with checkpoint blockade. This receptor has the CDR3 CASSARQLRAQYF. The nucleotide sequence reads TGTGCCAGCAGTGCGCGACAGCTAAGGGCCCAGTACTTC.